This is a list of T cell receptor beta chains from one sample in a study of T-cell memory formation after mild COVID-19. TCRdb reprocessed the 5' RACE reads with MiXCR, giving one entry per CDR3 protein. The table has 350,000 or so distinct CDR3 sequences, 21% seen once. Sequencing input: PBMCs or a T cell subset sorted from them (not recorded which). The receptors shown here come from an adult woman who had mild COVID-19 (a few samples of this study predate the infection). Cell type and time point are not known. Each CDR3 is given with its conserved first and last residue. The D gene is left open where the match is weak. Some rows mark clone size as missing; the rest say once, few, many or name a class of expanded clone.

TRBD2	many	TRBV20-1	TRBJ2-3	TGCAGTGCTAGAGAAATAGCGGGGGCCACAGATACGCAGTATTTT	CSAREIAGATDTQYF
.	few	TRBV12-3/TRBV12-4	TRBJ1-2	TGTGCCAGCAGTCGACGGACGGGCTACACCTTC	CASSRRTGYTF
.	few	TRBV6-5	TRBJ1-6	TGTGCCAGCAGTTATTCCGACAGATCTAATTCACCCCTCCACTTT	CASSYSDRSNSPLHF
TRBD1	.	TRBV7-2	TRBJ2-7	TGTGCCAGCAGCTTAGCAGTTCCCGGACAGGGGGACTACGAGCAGTACTTC	CASSLAVPGQGDYEQYF
.	.	TRBV7-3	TRBJ2-3	TGTGCCAGCAGGCCGGGAAGATCAGATACGCAGTATTTT	CASRPGRSDTQYF
.	.	TRBV24-1	TRBJ1-6	TGTGCCACCAGTGAGGGTAGGCCCCCTGCCTTTCCCCTCCACTTT	CATSEGRPPAFPLHF
.	few	TRBV7-3	TRBJ1-2	TGTGCCAGCAGCTTAACAGGGACGGAAGTCCACGGCTACACCTTC	CASSLTGTEVHGYTF
.	.	TRBV7-6	TRBJ2-5	TGTGCCAGCACCCCAGAGGGGACGGAAGAGACCCAGTACTTC	CASTPEGTEETQYF
.	few	TRBV6-5	TRBJ2-1	TGTGCCAGCAGTTCACTTCGGGGGTTATGGTACAATGAGCAGTTCTTC	CASSSLRGLWYNEQFF
TRBD2	few	TRBV5-1	TRBJ2-1	TGCGCCAGCAGCTTGGAGGCTAGCGGGGTCAATGAGCAGTTCTTC	CASSLEASGVNEQFF
.	few	TRBV27	TRBJ1-5	TGTGCCAGCAGTTTAGCCCAGGATAACAATCAGCCCCAGCATTTT	CASSLAQDNNQPQHF
TRBD2	.	TRBV29-1	TRBJ2-1	TGCAGCGTTGTGGGCCCGGGGTGGGAGGGTTGGCAGTTCTTC	CSVVGPGWEGWQFF
.	many	TRBV20-1	TRBJ2-4	TGCAGTGCTTCCTACACGAACGCGGACATTCAGTACTTC	CSASYTNADIQYF
.	.	TRBV15	TRBJ1-2	TGTGCCACCAGCAGAGGGGACACGGACTATGGCTACACCTTC	CATSRGDTDYGYTF
TRBD1	.	TRBV12-3/TRBV12-4	TRBJ2-4	TGTGCCAGCAGATCCCAGGGACAGGGGGTCATTCAGTACTTC	CASRSQGQGVIQYF
TRBD1	few	TRBV30	TRBJ2-1	TGTGCCTGGTCAGGGGGACCGATCTCCTACAATGAGCAGTTCTTC	CAWSGGPISYNEQFF
.	.	TRBV6-2/TRBV6-3	TRBJ1-5	TGTGCCAGCGGACCGGGACTTAATCAGCCCCAGCATTTT	CASGPGLNQPQHF
TRBD1	.	TRBV20-1	TRBJ1-1	TGCAGTGCTCGGGACAGAAGGCAGACTGAAGCTTTCTTT	CSARDRRQTEAFF
.	.	TRBV6-5	TRBJ1-2	TGTGCCAGCAATAAGAGGGATGGCTACACCTTC	CASNKRDGYTF
TRBD1	few	TRBV7-3	TRBJ2-2	TGTGCCAGCAGCTCCCACAGGGGCGTGAACACCGGGGAGCTGTTTTTT	CASSSHRGVNTGELFF
.	few	TRBV29-1	TRBJ2-1	TGCAGCGTTGAAGGGCTAGACTACAATGAGCAGTTCTTC	CSVEGLDYNEQFF
.	few	TRBV20-1	TRBJ1-1	TGCAGCGTCGATTTGGGGAACACTGAAGCTTTCTTT	CSVDLGNTEAFF
TRBD2	.	TRBV28	TRBJ2-1	TGTGCCAGCCTCCGAGGGGCGGGAGCGTCCCATGAGCAGTTCTTC	CASLRGAGASHEQFF
.	.	TRBV4-1	TRBJ2-2	TGCGCCAGCAGCCAAGAAAAATTCAGGGGTGTGACCGGGGAGCTGTTTTTT	CASSQEKFRGVTGELFF
TRBD2	.	TRBV12-3/TRBV12-4	TRBJ2-1	TGTGCCAGCACCATGGGACTAGACAATGAGCAGTTCTTC	CASTMGLDNEQFF
.	.	TRBV20-1	TRBJ2-5	TGCAGTGCACCGGAGCATAAAGAGACCCAGTACTTC	CSAPEHKETQYF
.	.	TRBV14	TRBJ2-1	TGTGCCAGCAGCCAACGGGGCCGCGGCAATGAGCAGTTCTTC	CASSQRGRGNEQFF
.	.	TRBV9	TRBJ2-2	TGTGCCAGCAGCCCATTCCGGGCAAACACCGGGGAGCTGTTTTTT	CASSPFRANTGELFF
.	few	TRBV12-3/TRBV12-4	TRBJ2-7	TGTGCCAGCAGTTTGGAGGTAACCTCCTACGAGCAGTACTTC	CASSLEVTSYEQYF
TRBD1	few	TRBV5-5	TRBJ2-3	TGTGCCAGCAGCTCAGGGCAGGGGACAGCGACAGATACGCAGTATTTT	CASSSGQGTATDTQYF
.	.	TRBV4-2	TRBJ2-7	TGTGCCAGCAGCCAAGTTTCCAGCTACGAGCAGTACTTC	CASSQVSSYEQYF
TRBD2	few	TRBV20-1	TRBJ2-1	TGCAGTGCAACGAGACTAGCGGGAGTTGAGCAGTTCTTC	CSATRLAGVEQFF
TRBD2	few	TRBV7-8	TRBJ2-1	TGTGCCAGCAGCTTAATGGGACTAGCGGGAGTGAATGAGCAGTTCTTC	CASSLMGLAGVNEQFF
TRBD1	.	TRBV20-1	TRBJ1-2	TGCAGTGCTAGGGGGGACAGGGAGTTAGTCTATGGCTACACCTTC	CSARGDRELVYGYTF
.	.	TRBV18	TRBJ1-1	TGTGCCAGCTCACCACGTATTGAGAACACTGAAGCTTTCTTT	CASSPRIENTEAFF
.	few	TRBV6-5	TRBJ1-2	TGTGCCAGCAGTTACTCGTCAGGAGACTATGGCTACACCTTC	CASSYSSGDYGYTF
TRBD2	many	TRBV6-2/TRBV6-3	TRBJ2-7	TGTGCCAGCCGGCGGGCTAGCGGAGACGAGCAGTACTTC	CASRRASGDEQYF
.	.	TRBV2	TRBJ1-2	TGTGCCAGCAGTGAAAGGTGGCACGACTATGGCTACACCTTC	CASSERWHDYGYTF
TRBD1	.	TRBV5-1	TRBJ1-5	TGCGCCAGCAGCCCCGGGGGGACAGCGGTAAATCAGCCCCAGCATTTT	CASSPGGTAVNQPQHF
.	.	TRBV20-1	TRBJ1-4	TGCAGTGCTAGAGATCTACGGGACGCGTCCTTT	CSARDLRDASF
TRBD2	once	TRBV7-2	TRBJ2-3	TGTGCCAGCAGCTGGGGTATAGCGGGAGCGACAGATACGCAGTATTTT	CASSWGIAGATDTQYF
.	.	TRBV5-1	TRBJ1-2	TGCGCCAGCAGCTTAGACGGTTCCCTCTATGGCTACACCTTC	CASSLDGSLYGYTF
.	.	TRBV19	TRBJ1-1	TGTGCCAGTAGTATTACAGGAGGAGGCACTGAAGCTTTCTTT	CASSITGGGTEAFF
TRBD1	.	TRBV7-2	TRBJ1-1	TGTGCCAGCAGCGAAGGGACAGGGGGAATATCTGAAGCTTTCTTT	CASSEGTGGISEAFF
.	.	TRBV19	TRBJ2-1	TGTGCCAGTAGTATAGCCCTGCACAATGAGCAGTTCTTC	CASSIALHNEQFF
.	.	TRBV5-5	TRBJ2-6	TGTGCCAGCAGCTTGTCAGGACACTCGATCTCTGGGGCCAACGTCCTGACTTTC	CASSLSGHSISGANVLTF